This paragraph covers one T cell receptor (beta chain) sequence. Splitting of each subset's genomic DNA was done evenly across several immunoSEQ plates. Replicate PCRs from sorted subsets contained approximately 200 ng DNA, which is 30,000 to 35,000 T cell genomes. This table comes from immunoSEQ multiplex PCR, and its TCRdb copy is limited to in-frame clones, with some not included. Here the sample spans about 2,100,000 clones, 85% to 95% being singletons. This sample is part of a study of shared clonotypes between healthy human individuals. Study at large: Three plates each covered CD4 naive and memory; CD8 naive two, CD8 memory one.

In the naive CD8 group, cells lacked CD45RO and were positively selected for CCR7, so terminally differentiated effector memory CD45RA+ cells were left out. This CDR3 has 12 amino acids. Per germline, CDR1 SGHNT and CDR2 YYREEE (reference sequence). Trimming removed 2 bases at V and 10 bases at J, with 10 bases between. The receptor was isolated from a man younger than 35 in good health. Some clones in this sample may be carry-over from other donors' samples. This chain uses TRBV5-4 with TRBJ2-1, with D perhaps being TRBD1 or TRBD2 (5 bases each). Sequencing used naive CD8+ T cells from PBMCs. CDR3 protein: CASSFGTFEQFF. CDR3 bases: TGTGCCAGCAGCTTTGGGACGTTCGAGCAGTTCTTC.